What follows is one T cell receptor beta chain and its context. The target of this receptor is not known. Base qualities are not recorded, but no much larger clone differs from it by a single base. CDR1 and CDR2 are read off the germline V gene as MDHEN and SYDVKM. Counted from cysteine to phenylalanine, this CDR3 has 18 amino acids. Here the CDR3 DNA is all that survives: 54 bases in frame from base 1. Trimming removed 2 bases from V and 0 bases from J; the gene matches leave 10 bases unexplained. This record belongs to a study of technical replicates of blood from a handful of donors (dated by TCRdb to about 2017). Receptors were amplified or captured by the immunoSEQ multiplex PCR assay. The table comes from immuneACCESS by way of TCRdb, which keeps in-frame sequences with V and J called. Part of the clones is missing from these tables; in studies checked, under half for an unresolved V gene and the rest for unknown reasons. Within this sample are tens of thousands of clones, with 93% of them counted one time only. About 0.23% of the sample lies in the top ten.

This TCR derives from a human donor in good health. Material: T cells isolated from PBMCs. The chain links TRBV28 with TRBJ2-1; 7 central bases correspond to TRBD2. The DNA sequence is TGTGCCAGCAGTTTAAGAGTACTTGCTAGCGGCTCCTACAATGAGCAGTTCTTC. Protein translation: CASSLRVLASGSYNEQFF.